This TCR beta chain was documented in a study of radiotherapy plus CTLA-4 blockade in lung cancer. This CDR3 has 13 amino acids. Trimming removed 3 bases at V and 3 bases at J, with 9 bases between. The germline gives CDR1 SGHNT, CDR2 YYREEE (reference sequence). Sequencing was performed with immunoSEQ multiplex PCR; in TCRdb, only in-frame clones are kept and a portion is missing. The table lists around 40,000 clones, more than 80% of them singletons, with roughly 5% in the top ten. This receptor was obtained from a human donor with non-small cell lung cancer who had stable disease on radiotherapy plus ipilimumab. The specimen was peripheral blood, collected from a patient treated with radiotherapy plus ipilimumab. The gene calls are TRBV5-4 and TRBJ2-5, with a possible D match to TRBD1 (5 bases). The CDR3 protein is CASSSRDEETQYF. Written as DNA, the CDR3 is TGTGCCAGCAGCTCCAGGGATGAAGAGACCCAGTACTTC.